The 28 T cell receptor beta chains in this list originate from one sample, sequenced in a study of cytomegalovirus exposure and HLA in healthy donors (dated by TCRdb to about 2017). Libraries were built with the immunoSEQ multiplex PCR assay. The multiplex PCR relied on a mix of 60 forward primers for TCR Vbeta segments and 13 reverse primers for TCR Jbeta segments. TCRdb obtained this table from immuneACCESS and retained in-frame rearrangements with V and J assigned. These tables miss some clones; where compared with another copy, unresolved V genes account for less than half of the shortfall, and the remainder is unexplained. The table for this sample lists about 95,000 clones; 75% to 85% of them were counted only once. Nearly 3.5% of the sample is taken by the ten largest. Sample: PBMCs. The receptors here all came from a man between 25 and 39 years old in good health and CMV-seropositive.

The gene calls are TRBV7-9 and TRBJ2-5; D may be TRBD2 (6 bases). CDR3 length: 14 residues. Germline CDR1 and CDR2: SEHNR and FQNEAQ (reference sequence). V lost 4 bases, J lost 2 bases, and 11 bases lay in between. DNA of the CDR3: TGTGCCAGCAGCTCGACTAGTCCTCAAGAGACCCAGTACTTC. Amino acid sequence: CASSSTSPQETQYF.

The chain combines TRBV4-1 with TRBJ1-2, with D hard to call. V shed 1 base and J shed 5 bases, with 14 bases lying between them. Germline lookup yields CDR1 MGHRA and CDR2 YSYEKL. The CDR3 sequence is 15 residues long. The CDR3 DNA reads as TGCGCCAGCAGCCAAGCTTCCGGGGTTTCGTATGGCTACACCTTC. Translating gives CASSQASGVSYGYTF.

The V gene is TRBV11-2, the J gene TRBJ1-1; 8 bases agree with TRBD1. The CDR3 has 15 residues. Germline V gene data show CDR1 as SGHAT and CDR2 as FQNNGV. V shed 3 bases, J shed 4 bases, and the junction held 7 bases outside the gene matches. The CDR3, as DNA: TGTGCCAGCAGCTTGGGGACAGGAAGGGGCACTGAAGCTTTCTTT. Its translation: CASSLGTGRGTEAFF. The whole variable domain, filled in from reference TRBV11-2 and TRBJ1-1, reads EAGVAQSPRYKIIEKRQSVAFWCNPISGHATLYWYQQILGQGPKLLIQFQNNGVVDDSQLPKDRFSAERLKGVDSTLKIQPAKLEDSAVYLCASSLGTGRGTEAFFGQGTRLTVV.

To note about this clone: At one of its ends the junction is not consistent with the germline gene, which may arise from a read error. The rearrangement joins TRBV9 to TRBJ2-1, with a tentative D call TRBD2 (6 bases). The length of the CDR3 is 14 residues. Germline assignment: CDR1 SGDLS and CDR2 YYNGEE. The chain's CDR3 is CASSVELDYSEQFF. CDR3 nucleotide sequence: TGTGCCAGCAGCGTAGAGTTGGACTACAGTGAGCAGTTCTTC.

J is TRBJ1-1 and V is TRBV10-3; D gene uncertain. The CDR3 is 15 amino acids. The germline V gene encodes CDR1 ENHRY and CDR2 SYGVKD. The V end lost 2 bases, the J end lost 3 bases, and 13 bases lay between the germline ends. Here the CDR3 reads CAISESPVGDTEAFF. The CDR3 bases are TGTGCCATCAGTGAGAGTCCGGTCGGGGACACTGAAGCTTTCTTT.

The chain uses TRBV5-1 and TRBJ2-2, with D possibly matching TRBD1 (5 bases). Germline V gives CDR1 SGHRS, CDR2 YFSETQ. Deletions cut 0 bases from V and 2 bases from J, with 8 bases between. CDR3 length: 15 residues. CDR3 nucleotides: TGCGCCAGCAGCTTGGTAGGGGATAACACCGGGGAGCTGTTTTTT. Residues: CASSLVGDNTGELFF.

The chain recombines TRBV27 with TRBJ2-7; TRBD1 agrees at 10 bases. Unmatched junction bases numbered 9, after V lost 6 bases and J lost 4 bases. Germline lookup yields CDR1 MNHEY and CDR2 SMNVEV (reference sequence). CDR3 length equals 15 residues. The CDR3, as DNA: TGTGCCAGCAGGATACCGGGACAGGGGCCTTACGAGCAGTACTTC. This gives the protein CASRIPGQGPYEQYF.

The chain uses TRBV18 and TRBJ2-1, with TRBD2 matching over 11 bases. CDR3 length: 15 residues. Trimming removed 0 bases from V and 10 bases from J; junction bases left unmatched: 5. Germline V gene lookup returns CDR1 KGHSH and CDR2 LQKENI. CDR3: CASSPPGLAGGEQFF. The DNA for the CDR3 is TGTGCCAGCTCACCACCAGGACTAGCGGGCGGGGAGCAGTTCTTC.

This rearrangement joins TRBV5-4 to TRBJ2-5; 11 bases match TRBD2. This CDR3 is built from 15 residues. Germline lookup yields CDR1 SGHNT and CDR2 YYREEE (reference sequence). After removal of 0 bases from V and 5 bases from J, the junction contained 3 bases not matched to a gene. CDR3 in amino acids: CASSLVLAGEETQYF. The CDR3 DNA reads TGTGCCAGCAGCTTGGTACTAGCGGGAGAGGAGACCCAGTACTTC.

This clone was counted only a few times. The chain joins TRBV28 to TRBJ2-7; TRBD2 aligns across 7 bases. Germline-derived CDR1 and CDR2 are MDHEN and SYDVKM. Unmatched junction bases numbered 11, after V lost 3 bases and J lost 3 bases. The CDR3 contains 16 residues. In nucleotides, the CDR3 is TGTGCCAGCAGTTTGGTCTCCGGGACTATCAACTACGAGCAGTACTTC. This encodes CASSLVSGTINYEQYF.

This sequence joins TRBV27 and TRBJ1-5, with 10 nucleotides matching TRBD1. The CDR3 runs 16 residues. Germline V CDR1 and CDR2: MNHEY, SMNVEV (reference sequence). V was clipped by 4 bases and J by 3 bases; unmatched bases: 6. CDR3 region: CASSSKGQGINQPQHF. CDR3 bases: TGTGCCAGCAGTTCAAAGGGACAGGGGATCAATCAGCCCCAGCATTTT.

In regard to this clone: One end of the junction does not line up with germline, which may come from a read error. The chain recombines TRBV4-1 with TRBJ2-7; 7 bases fit TRBD2. The CDR3 has 15 residues. CDR1 is MGHRA, CDR2 YSYEKL, per germline. CDR3 loop: CASSPSTSANYEQYF. In DNA form, the CDR3 reads TGTGCCAGCAGTCCTTCTACTAGCGCCAACTACGAGCAGTACTTC.

The V gene is TRBV29-1, the J gene TRBJ2-1; 12 nucleotides agree with TRBD2. V was pared by 7 bases and J by 8 bases, with 24 bases of the junction left unmatched. Germline CDR1 SQVTM, CDR2 ANQGSEA. The CDR3 contains 19 residues. CDR3 protein: CSAFLKGLAGGPWGYEQFF. The CDR3 coding sequence is TGCAGCGCCTTCCTAAAGGGGCTAGCGGGAGGGCCGTGGGGATATGAGCAGTTCTTC.

The chain uses TRBV28 and TRBJ2-6; D is unclear. This CDR3 has 15 amino acids. V dropped 6 bases and J dropped 0 bases, with 9 bases sitting between them. Germline V gives CDR1 MDHEN, CDR2 SYDVKM. CDR3 nucleotides: TGTGCCAGCAGGCAGGTCTTCTCTGGGGCCAACGTCCTGACTTTC. It yields the protein CASRQVFSGANVLTF.

This chain uses TRBV11-2 with TRBJ2-1, with 9 bases fitting TRBD1. Germline CDR1 reads SGHAT; CDR2 reads FQNNGV. After removal of 6 bases from V and 10 bases from J, the junction contained 4 bases not matched to a gene. The CDR3 is made up of 12 amino acids. CDR3 amino acids: CASRSDRGEQFF. The CDR3 nucleotides read TGTGCCAGCAGATCGGACAGGGGCGAGCAGTTCTTC.

CDR3 residues: CASSSSGSYNEQFF. The CDR3 nucleotides read TGTGCCAGCAGCAGTAGCGGTTCCTACAATGAGCAGTTCTTC. This sequence joins TRBV25-1 and TRBJ2-1; TRBD2 is a possible D gene (6 bases). The CDR3 consists of 14 residues. The V end was cut by 6 bases, the J end by 1 base, with 10 bases between. CDR1 MGHDK and CDR2 SYGVNS come from the germline V gene.

The chain couples TRBV27 to TRBJ2-1; 7 bases are a match to TRBD2. The V segment lost 5 bases and the J segment 0 bases; nucleotides outside the gene matches: 10. The CDR3 has 17 residues. Germline assignment: CDR1 MNHEY and CDR2 SMNVEV (reference sequence). CDR3 sequence reads: CASSNLRTRSSYNEQFF. CDR3 DNA: TGTGCCAGCAGTAACCTTAGGACTAGGAGCTCCTACAATGAGCAGTTCTTC.

The chain recombines TRBV15 with TRBJ2-1, with 9 bases aligning to TRBD2. The CDR3 extends over 15 amino acids. CDR1 and CDR2 (germline): LNHNV, YYDKDF (reference sequence). V was clipped by 0 bases and J by 5 bases; unmatched bases: 2. The CDR3 DNA follows: TGTGCCACCAGCAGAGACCTAGCGGGGAACAATGAGCAGTTCTTC. Translating it yields CATSRDLAGNNEQFF.

The rearrangement links TRBV11-3 to TRBJ2-2, with TRBD1 matching over 11 bases. The CDR3 runs to 17 residues. Germline CDR1 is SGHNT and CDR2 is YENEEA. Losses at the gene ends were 0 bases for V and 6 bases for J; bases not matched to a gene: 6. The chain's CDR3 is CASSLDVGTGGSGELFF. The CDR3 DNA follows: TGTGCCAGCAGCTTAGATGTCGGGACAGGGGGTTCCGGGGAGCTGTTTTTT.

The chain uses TRBV5-1 and TRBJ2-1; 10 bases map to TRBD2. Germline CDR1 reads SGHRS; CDR2 reads YFSETQ. The CDR3 has 17 amino acids. The J segment lost 5 bases and the V segment lost 4 bases, leaving 12 bases of the junction unmatched. The CDR3 DNA sequence: TGCGCCAGCAGCCCGGGGGGGCTAGCGGGAGTCGACAATGAGCAGTTCTTC. Protein: CASSPGGLAGVDNEQFF.

This clone was detected only a few times. The chain uses TRBV28 and TRBJ1-1; 9 bases match TRBD1. The CDR3 totals 13 residues. V lost 5 bases and J lost 7; bases outside the gene matches: 5. Germline V gene data show CDR1 as MDHEN and CDR2 as SYDVKM. DNA for the CDR3: TGTGCCAGCAGTCCCTTGACAGGGGGTGAAGCTTTCTTT. It encodes CASSPLTGGEAFF.

The J gene is TRBJ2-5, the V gene TRBV6-6; 10 bases line up with TRBD2. Germline V gene data show CDR1 as MNHNY and CDR2 as SVGAGI (reference sequence). Trimming cost V 0 bases and J 13 bases; bases outside gene matches: 11. This CDR3 contains 15 residues. As DNA, the CDR3 is TGTGCCAGCAGTTACTCGAGTCTAGCGGGAGCCGCAAGGTACTTC. This gives the protein CASSYSSLAGAARYF.

This clone was seen only a few times. This chain joins TRBV10-3 and TRBJ1-1; D gene uncertain. The V gene lost 3 bases and the J gene lost 3 bases, with 14 bases spanning the gap. CDR3 size: 15 residues. Germline loops: CDR1 ENHRY, CDR2 SYGVKD. The CDR3 is CAISDRLSGYTEAFF. CDR3 bases: TGTGCCATCAGTGACCGACTGAGTGGGTACACTGAAGCTTTCTTT.

This clone was detected only once. The CDR3, as DNA: TGTGCCAGCAGCTTGAGACTAGCGGCCGCCTACGAGCAGTACTTC. Protein sequence: CASSLRLAAAYEQYF. The V call is TRBV7-2, the J call TRBJ2-7; 9 bases map to TRBD2. The CDR3 has 15 amino acids. With 3 bases clipped from V and 2 bases from J, the junction kept 5 bases outside the gene matches. Per germline, CDR1 SGHTA and CDR2 FQGNSA.

The chain has TRBV18 and TRBJ2-7, with a tentative D call TRBD2 (5 bases). The CDR3 has 13 residues. The V gene lost 5 bases and the J gene lost 2 bases, with 10 bases spanning the gap. Germline V gene data show CDR1 as KGHSH and CDR2 as LQKENI. CDR3 loop: CASSAKGAYEQYF. In DNA, the CDR3 is TGTGCCAGCTCAGCCAAGGGAGCCTACGAGCAGTACTTC.

This chain joins TRBV7-2 and TRBJ2-5; possibly TRBD2 for D (5 bases). Looked up from germline, CDR1 is SGHTA and CDR2 is FQGNSA. Trimming removed 5 bases at V and 3 bases at J, with 16 bases between. This CDR3 contains 15 residues. CDR3: CASSPTVLAKETQYF. Written as DNA, the CDR3 is TGTGCCAGCAGCCCTACGGTGTTAGCGAAAGAGACCCAGTACTTC. Together with reference TRBV7-2 and TRBJ2-5, the CDR3 gives the full variable domain: GAGVSQSPSNKVTEKGKDVELRCDPISGHTALYWYRQSLGQGLEFLIYFQGNSAPDKSGLPSDRFSAERTGGSVSTLTIQRTQQEDSAVYLCASSPTVLAKETQYFGPGTRLLVL.

The J gene is TRBJ1-2, the V gene TRBV7-9; 10 bases agree with TRBD1. The CDR3 length is 17 residues. Losses at the gene ends were 1 base for V and 2 bases for J; bases not matched to a gene: 7. Germline CDR1 and CDR2: SEHNR and FQNEAQ (reference sequence). CDR3 in amino acids: CASSLGGQGEWNYGYTF. The CDR3 bases are TGTGCCAGCAGCTTAGGCGGACAGGGGGAATGGAACTATGGCTACACCTTC. Filled out from reference TRBV7-9 and TRBJ1-2, the complete variable domain reads DTGVSQNPRHKITKRGQNVTFRCDPISEHNRLYWYRQTLGQGPEFLTYFQNEAQLEKSRLLSDRFSAERPKGSFSTLEIQRTEQGDSAMYLCASSLGGQGEWNYGYTFGSGTRLTVV.

Of note for this clone: Germline and junction disagree at one end, which may indicate a read error. J is TRBJ2-4 and V is TRBV20-1; D is unresolved. CDR1 and CDR2 (germline): DFQATT, SNEGSKA (reference sequence). This CDR3 is 10 amino acids long. The CDR3 sequence is CSARGSVLHF. The CDR3 nucleotides read TGCAGTGCTAGAGGATCTGTACTCCACTTC.